Below are 7 T cell receptor beta chains sequenced from a single sample in a study of blood T cell repertoires in COVID-19. Using immunoSEQ multiplex PCR, the repertoire was profiled, and TCRdb retains in-frame clones only, with some absent. This table holds hundreds of thousands of clones, 75% to 90% found once. The source material was peripheral blood. All receptors come from a woman in her 70s with COVID-19, enrolled during active disease.

The rearrangement uses TRBV27 and TRBJ2-5, with D possibly being TRBD2 (5 bases). The CDR3 length is 12 residues. Germline CDR1 MNHEY, CDR2 SMNVEV (reference sequence). V was trimmed by 8 bases and J by 2 bases, leaving 9 bases between them. This CDR3 reads CASHDYQETQYF. DNA for the CDR3: TGTGCCAGCCATGACTATCAAGAGACCCAGTACTTC.

The gene calls are TRBV18 and TRBJ1-6; 10 nucleotides align to TRBD1. The length of the CDR3 is 17 residues. V lost 3 bases and J lost 6; bases outside the gene matches: 8. The germline V gene has CDR1 KGHSH and CDR2 LQKENI. Here the CDR3 reads CASSPNEGTGVNSPLHF. CDR3 in DNA: TGTGCCAGCTCACCTAACGAGGGGACAGGGGTTAATTCACCCCTCCACTTT.

The V and J genes are TRBV27 and TRBJ1-1; TRBD1 is a possible D gene (6 bases). CDR3 length: 14 amino acids. Trimming shortened V by 3 bases and J by 4 bases, and 12 bases separated the two germline ends. From germline, CDR1 is MNHEY and CDR2 SMNVEV (reference sequence). Here the CDR3 DNA reads TGTGCCAGCAGTTTTTCGCAGGGGACCACTGAAGCTTTCTTT. It is translated as CASSFSQGTTEAFF.

The rearrangement links TRBV2 to TRBJ1-2; 8 bases map to TRBD1. The CDR3 is made up of 14 amino acids. The germline gives CDR1 SNHLY, CDR2 FYNNEI. V was pared by 1 base and J by 7 bases, with 5 bases of the junction left unmatched. The CDR3 DNA reads TGTGCCAGCAGTGAAGAACAGGGGGGAGTTGGCTACACCTTC. Translated: CASSEEQGGVGYTF.

The CDR3 spells CAWSPMGQGDNSPLHF. The CDR3 nucleotides read TGTGCCTGGAGCCCCATGGGACAGGGCGACAATTCACCCCTCCACTTT. V usage is TRBV30 and J usage is TRBJ1-6; TRBD1 aligns across 9 bases. The junction had 10 bases not matched to a gene; V was cut back by 3 bases and J by 7 bases. This CDR3 contains 16 residues. The germline V gene has CDR1 GTSNPN and CDR2 SVGIG (reference sequence).

The rearrangement joins TRBV18 to TRBJ2-3, with 12 bases fitting TRBD2. Germline assignment: CDR1 KGHSH and CDR2 LQKENI. This CDR3 is 17 amino acids long. The trim removed 3 bases at V and 5 bases at J, leaving 9 bases unmatched. DNA for the CDR3: TGTGCCAGCTCACCGCCCCTAGCGGGGGGGCCCCTAGATACGCAGTATTTT. As protein: CASSPPLAGGPLDTQYF.

In this sample, this clone turned up once. CDR3 DNA sequence: TGTGCCAGCAGTTACAGCTGGAGCAACACTGAAGCTTTCTTT. Its translation: CASSYSWSNTEAFF. The rearrangement links TRBV6-5 to TRBJ1-1; no clear D. V shed 2 bases and J shed 2 bases, with 9 bases lying between them. The CDR3 covers 14 residues. CDR1 is MNHEY and CDR2 is SVGAGI in the germline V gene.